Shown below are 14 T cell receptor beta chains from a single sample sequenced in a study of radiation and T cells in renal cell carcinoma. The protocol was immunoSEQ multiplex PCR, while the TCRdb copy is restricted to in-frame clones and leaves out a portion. The sample comprises about 91,000 clones, 70% to 85% of which are singletons, and roughly 6.8% rests with the top ten. The time point here: baseline pretreatment blood. As to treatment: 15 Gy SBRT to primary tumor, nephrectomy 4 weeks later. This sample comprised blood, obtained from a patient whose treatment included radiotherapy and nephrectomy. These receptors all come from a man between 60 and 70 years old with renal cell carcinoma.

V and J are TRBV18 and TRBJ1-4; D perhaps matches TRBD1 (6 bases). Per germline, CDR1 KGHSH and CDR2 LQKENI. Trimming shortened V by 6 bases and J by 8 bases, and 16 bases separated the two germline ends. The CDR3 loop spans 14 amino acids. The CDR3 bases are TGTGCCAGCTCGCCTTGGGGGGCGGAGGAAAAACTGTTTTTT. Amino acid sequence: CASSPWGAEEKLFF.

The chain links TRBV9 to TRBJ1-2, with 7 bases matching TRBD1. In germline, CDR1 is SGDLS, CDR2 YYNGEE. The CDR3 consists of 13 residues. After removal of 2 bases from V and 3 bases from J, the junction contained 1 base not matched to a gene. The chain's CDR3 is CASSVDRDYGYTF. DNA for the CDR3: TGTGCCAGCAGCGTCGACAGGGACTATGGCTACACCTTC.

The chain uses TRBV19 and TRBJ2-5, with 7 bases identical to TRBD2. Germline V gene sequence: CDR1 LNHDA, CDR2 SQIVND (reference sequence). This CDR3 region has 14 residues. After removal of 4 bases from V and 5 bases from J, the junction contained 7 bases not matched to a gene. CDR3 amino acids: CASSTLAGSETQYF. The CDR3, as DNA: TGTGCCAGTAGTACCTTAGCGGGCAGTGAGACCCAGTACTTC.

This sequence joins TRBV5-3 and TRBJ2-1, with D possibly being TRBD2 (7 bases). TRBV5-3 is assigned to the ORF class and has an uncertain function. This CDR3 has 16 amino acids. V was cut by 4 bases and J by 9 bases, with 23 bases left in between. CDR3 region: CARSPGGLAARGEQFF. In nucleotides, the CDR3 is TGTGCCAGAAGCCCTGGGGGGCTAGCGGCGAGGGGTGAGCAGTTCTTC.

The genes are TRBV6-6 and TRBJ1-1, with unresolved D. The ends were cut back, 7 bases at V and 4 bases at J, with 19 bases in the middle. The CDR3 is made up of 15 amino acids. Germline values: CDR1 MNHNY, CDR2 SVGAGI (reference sequence). The CDR3 DNA reads TGTGCCAGCACTCCGGAGGTTGGAGGGATCACTGAAGCTTTCTTT. It is translated as CASTPEVGGITEAFF.

V gene TRBV6-5 combines with J gene TRBJ2-3; possible D gene TRBD2, 5 bases. The length of the CDR3 is 15 residues. Germline CDR1 and CDR2: MNHEY and SVGAGI. Deletions cut 5 bases from V and 2 bases from J, with 14 bases between. CDR3: CASSAGEVNTDTQYF. DNA for the CDR3: TGTGCCAGCAGTGCGGGTGAGGTTAACACAGATACGCAGTATTTT.

This clone was seen just once. V gene TRBV19 combines with J gene TRBJ2-7; 9 bases are a match to TRBD1. Trimming cost V 5 bases and J 3 bases; bases outside gene matches: 5. The CDR3 runs 14 residues. Germline V gene lookup returns CDR1 LNHDA and CDR2 SQIVND (reference sequence). For the CDR3, the DNA is TGTGCCAGTAGTGAAGGGACAGGGATCTACGAGCAGTACTTC. Translation: CASSEGTGIYEQYF.

The chain combines TRBV19 with TRBJ2-5, with D possibly TRBD1 on 5 matching bases. Germline V gives CDR1 LNHDA, CDR2 SQIVND (reference sequence). This CDR3 is 16 amino acids long. Trimming took off 3 bases at V and 1 base at J, with 15 bases between the two ends. CDR3 loop: CASSIYGRAAQETQYF. The CDR3 nucleotides are TGTGCCAGTAGTATCTACGGCAGGGCGGCCCAAGAGACCCAGTACTTC.

V gene TRBV5-6 combines with J gene TRBJ2-7; D remains unclear. The CDR3 is 15 amino acids. The germline gives CDR1 SGHDT, CDR2 YYEEEE. V lost 0 bases to trimming and J lost 4 bases, with 14 bases between them. The CDR3 loop reads CASSLAPETQYEQYF. For the CDR3, the DNA is TGTGCCAGCAGCTTGGCCCCTGAGACACAGTACGAGCAGTACTTC.

In its sample, this clone was seen a few times. This sequence joins TRBV30 and TRBJ1-1, with 8 bases that match TRBD1. Germline V gives CDR1 GTSNPN, CDR2 SVGIG (reference sequence). V lost 7 bases to trimming and J lost 5 bases; unmatched junction nucleotides: 6. There are 12 residues in the CDR3. The CDR3 coding sequence is TGTGCCTTGGACAGGGAAGTTACTGAAGCTTTCTTT. This translates into CALDREVTEAFF.

The genes are TRBV7-2 and TRBJ2-1; possible D gene TRBD1, 5 bases. Trimming shortened V by 5 bases and J by 7 bases, and 21 bases separated the two germline ends. Germline V gene sequence: CDR1 SGHTA, CDR2 FQGNSA. CDR3 length equals 16 residues. CDR3 in amino acids: CASSGRGQSAINEQFF. In DNA, the CDR3 is TGTGCCAGCAGCGGACGAGGACAATCTGCCATTAATGAGCAGTTCTTC.

This clone has only a few counts. V gene TRBV5-6 combines with J gene TRBJ2-7; 9 nucleotides line up with TRBD1. This CDR3 is 13 amino acids long. V was clipped by 3 bases and J by 7 bases; unmatched bases: 5. Germline loops: CDR1 SGHDT, CDR2 YYEEEE. DNA for the CDR3: TGTGCCAGCAGCTGGAGGGACAGGGATGAGCAGTACTTC. It specifies CASSWRDRDEQYF.

In nucleotides, the CDR3 is TGTGCCACCAGCCATCCGATTATCACAGGGACCACAGATACGCAGTATTTT. Protein: CATSHPIITGTTDTQYF. The chain couples TRBV15 to TRBJ2-3; perhaps TRBD1 as D (6 bases). This CDR3 is built from 17 residues. CDR1 and CDR2 from the germline V gene are LNHNV and YYDKDF (reference sequence). V dropped 5 bases and J dropped 2 bases, with 20 bases sitting between them.

This sequence joins TRBV5-1 and TRBJ2-3; 8 bases align to TRBD1. CDR3 size: 15 residues. Germline loops: CDR1 SGHRS, CDR2 YFSETQ. The ends lost 3 bases at V and 1 base at J; junction bases unmatched: 4. The CDR3 is CASSSGQEGTDTQYF. CDR3 nucleotides: TGCGCCAGCAGCTCGGGACAGGAGGGCACAGATACGCAGTATTTT.